The 9 T cell receptor beta chains below were found in one sample sequenced in a study of blood T cell repertoires in COVID-19. Some clones are missing from TCRdb's copy, which holds only in-frame ones; the method was immunoSEQ multiplex PCR. The table includes around 200,000 clones, 85% to 90% detected once. The sample was PBMCs or T cells enriched from blood (not recorded which). The receptors stem from a woman aged 40 to 50 with acute COVID-19.

This chain links TRBV27 with TRBJ2-2; possibly TRBD2 for D (7 bases). The CDR3 length is 15 residues. Per the germline V gene, CDR1 is MNHEY and CDR2 is SMNVEV (reference sequence). Deletions cut 0 bases from V and 6 bases from J, with 11 bases between. The CDR3 DNA sequence: TGTGCCAGCAGTTTATCAGGGGGGGGCCCCGGGGAGCTGTTTTTT. This sequence encodes CASSLSGGGPGELFF.

CDR3 bases: TGTGCCAGCAGAAGGACTAGCGTACACACCGGGGAGCTGTTTTTT. It translates to CASRRTSVHTGELFF. The chain links TRBV7-6 to TRBJ2-2; TRBD2 aligns across 9 bases. The CDR3 extends over 15 amino acids. V gave up 6 bases and J gave up 3 bases; unmatched junction bases: 5. The germline V gene has CDR1 SGHVS and CDR2 FNYEAQ.

This chain uses TRBV7-2 with TRBJ2-1, with a possible D match to TRBD1 (5 bases). This CDR3 comprises 12 residues. Looked up from germline, CDR1 is SGHTA and CDR2 is FQGNSA. V was pared by 3 bases and J by 7 bases, with 7 bases between. DNA for the CDR3: TGTGCCAGCAGCTTCAGGGTGAATGAGCAGTTCTTC. Translated: CASSFRVNEQFF.

This clone came up many times. Germline and junction disagree at one end, which may indicate a read error. The J gene is TRBJ2-7, the V gene TRBV7-7, with 7 bases identical to TRBD2. The CDR3 sequence is 16 residues long. Germline-derived CDR1 and CDR2 are SSHAT and FNYEAQ (reference sequence). The CDR3 bases are TGTGCTAGCAGCTTAGTTAAACTAGCGCCTAACTACGAGCAGTACTTC. This codes for CASSLVKLAPNYEQYF. Full variable domain (outside the CDR3, taken from reference TRBV7-7 and TRBJ2-7): GAGVSQSPRYKVTKRGQDVTLRCDPISSHATLYWYQQALGQGPEFLTYFNYEAQPDKSGLPSDRFSAERPEGSISTLTIQRTEQRDSAMYRCASSLVKLAPNYEQYFGPGTRLTVT.

This clone turned up a few times. V is TRBV6-2 or TRBV6-3 and J is TRBJ2-1; TRBD2 matches at 11 bases. The germline gives CDR1 MNHEY, CDR2 SVGEGT. The length of the CDR3 is 15 residues. Trimming removed 6 bases from V and 7 bases from J; junction bases left unmatched: 8. CDR3 loop: CASSLTSGSRNEQFF. In DNA form, the CDR3 reads TGTGCCAGCAGCCTCACTAGCGGGAGTAGGAATGAGCAGTTCTTC.

The rearrangement joins TRBV9 to TRBJ1-2; the match to TRBD1 covers 7 bases. With V trimmed by 4 bases and J by 10 bases, 13 bases remained unmatched. This CDR3 is built from 14 residues. Germline CDR1 and CDR2: SGDLS and YYNGEE. DNA for the CDR3: TGTGCCAGCAGCCGCAGGACAGGAACGGGAGACTACACCTTC. Its protein is CASSRRTGTGDYTF.

The rearrangement joins TRBV3-1 (or the pseudogene TRBV3-2) to TRBJ2-7; D may be TRBD2 (5 bases). V shed 1 base and J shed 1 base, with 11 bases lying between them. The CDR3 runs 15 residues. The germline V gene has CDR1 LGHDT and CDR2 YNNKEL (reference sequence). CDR3 sequence (DNA): TGTGCCAGCAGCCAAGGGGCTAGCCGATCCTACGAGCAGTACTTC. It encodes CASSQGASRSYEQYF.

V is TRBV6-5 and J is TRBJ1-4; possibly TRBD1 for D (5 bases). V was clipped by 6 bases and J by 0 bases, with 8 bases between them. The CDR3 totals 14 residues. From germline, CDR1 is MNHEY and CDR2 SVGAGI. The CDR3 protein is CASSDSATNEKLFF. The CDR3 DNA reads TGTGCCAGCAGCGACAGCGCAACTAATGAAAAACTGTTTTTT.

The chain has TRBV19 and TRBJ1-4, with 9 bases identical to TRBD1. V shed 6 bases, J shed 10 bases, and the junction held 21 bases outside the gene matches. Looked up from germline, CDR1 is LNHDA and CDR2 is SQIVND (reference sequence). The CDR3 contains 18 residues. The CDR3 region has the DNA TGTGCCAGTAGCGAAACTACAGGGGGCACGGTTCGAACGGGAAAACTGTTTTTT. Protein product: CASSETTGGTVRTGKLFF.